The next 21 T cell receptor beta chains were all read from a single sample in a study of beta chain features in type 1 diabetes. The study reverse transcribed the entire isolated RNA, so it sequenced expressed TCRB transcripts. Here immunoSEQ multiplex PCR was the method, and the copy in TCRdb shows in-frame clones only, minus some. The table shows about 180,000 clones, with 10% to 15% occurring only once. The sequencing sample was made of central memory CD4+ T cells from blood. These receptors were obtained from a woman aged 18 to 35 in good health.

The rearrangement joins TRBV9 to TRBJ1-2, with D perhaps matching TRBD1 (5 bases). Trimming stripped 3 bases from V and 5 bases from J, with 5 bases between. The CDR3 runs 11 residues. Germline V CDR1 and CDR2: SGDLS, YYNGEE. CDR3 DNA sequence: TGTGCCAGCAGCGAGGGGTATGGCTACACCTTC. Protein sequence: CASSEGYGYTF.

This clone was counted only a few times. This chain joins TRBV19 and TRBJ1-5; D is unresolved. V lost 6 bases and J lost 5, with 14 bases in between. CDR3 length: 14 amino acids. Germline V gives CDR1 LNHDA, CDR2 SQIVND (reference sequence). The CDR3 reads CASRDSWGHQPQHF. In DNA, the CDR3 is TGTGCCAGTAGGGACTCTTGGGGTCATCAGCCCCAGCATTTT.

CDR3 residues: CARATSGDTQYF. DNA for the CDR3: TGTGCCAGGGCGACAAGCGGAGATACGCAGTATTTT. V and J are TRBV7-2 and TRBJ2-3, with TRBD2 as a possible D gene (5 bases). Germline V gene sequence: CDR1 SGHTA, CDR2 FQGNSA. The CDR3 has 12 amino acids. With 9 bases removed from V and 5 bases from J, the gap between germline ends came to 12 bases.

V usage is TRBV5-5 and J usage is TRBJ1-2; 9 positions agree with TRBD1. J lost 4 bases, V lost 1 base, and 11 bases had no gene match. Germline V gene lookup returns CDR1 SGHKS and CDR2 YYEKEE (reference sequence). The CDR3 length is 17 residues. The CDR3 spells CASSLRLLQGAGYGYTF. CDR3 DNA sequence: TGTGCCAGCAGCTTGAGACTCTTACAGGGGGCAGGCTATGGCTACACCTTC.

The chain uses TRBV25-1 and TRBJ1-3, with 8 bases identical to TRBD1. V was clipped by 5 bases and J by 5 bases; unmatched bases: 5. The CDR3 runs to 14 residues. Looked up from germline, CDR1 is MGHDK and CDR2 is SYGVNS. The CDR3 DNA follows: TGTGCCAGCAGTCTCGGACAGGGCCGAAACACCATATATTTT. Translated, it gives CASSLGQGRNTIYF.

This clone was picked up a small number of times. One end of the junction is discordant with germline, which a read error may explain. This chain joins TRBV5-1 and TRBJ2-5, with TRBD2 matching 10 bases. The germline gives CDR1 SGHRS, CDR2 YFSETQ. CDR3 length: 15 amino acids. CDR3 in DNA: TGTGCCAGCAGCTTCGGGACTAGCGAGCAAGAGACCCAGTACTTC. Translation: CASSFGTSEQETQYF.

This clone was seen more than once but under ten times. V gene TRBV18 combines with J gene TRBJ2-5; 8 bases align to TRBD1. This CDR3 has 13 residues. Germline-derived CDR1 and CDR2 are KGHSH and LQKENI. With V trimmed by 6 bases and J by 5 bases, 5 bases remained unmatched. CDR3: CASSGQGAETQYF. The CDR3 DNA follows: TGTGCCAGCTCCGGACAGGGTGCGGAGACCCAGTACTTC.

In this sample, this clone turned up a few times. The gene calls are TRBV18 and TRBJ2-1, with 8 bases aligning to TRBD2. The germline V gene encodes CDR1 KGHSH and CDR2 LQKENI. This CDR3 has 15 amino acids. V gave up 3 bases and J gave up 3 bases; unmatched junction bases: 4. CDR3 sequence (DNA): TGTGCCAGCTCACCGAGGACTAGCAACTACAATGAGCAGTTCTTC. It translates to CASSPRTSNYNEQFF.

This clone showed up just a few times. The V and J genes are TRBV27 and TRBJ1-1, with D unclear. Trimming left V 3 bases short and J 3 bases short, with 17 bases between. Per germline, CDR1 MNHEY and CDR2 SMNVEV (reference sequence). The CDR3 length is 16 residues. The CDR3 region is CASSFYGGRTDTEAFF. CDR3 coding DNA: TGTGCCAGCAGTTTCTATGGCGGTAGAACTGACACTGAAGCTTTCTTT.

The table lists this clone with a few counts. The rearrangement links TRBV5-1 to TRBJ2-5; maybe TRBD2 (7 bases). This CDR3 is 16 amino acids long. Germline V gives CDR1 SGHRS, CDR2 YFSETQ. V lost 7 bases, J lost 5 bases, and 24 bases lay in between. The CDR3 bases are TGCGCCAGCGGACCCCAGGGGACGGGAGGTCGGGAGACCCAGTACTTC. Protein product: CASGPQGTGGRETQYF.

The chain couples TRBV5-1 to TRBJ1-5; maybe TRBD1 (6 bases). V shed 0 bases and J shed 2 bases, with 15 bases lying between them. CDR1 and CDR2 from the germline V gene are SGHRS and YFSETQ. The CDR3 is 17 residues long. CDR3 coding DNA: TGCGCCAGCAGCTTGGCCCCCATCGAGGGGGGCAATCAGCCCCAGCATTTT. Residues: CASSLAPIEGGNQPQHF.

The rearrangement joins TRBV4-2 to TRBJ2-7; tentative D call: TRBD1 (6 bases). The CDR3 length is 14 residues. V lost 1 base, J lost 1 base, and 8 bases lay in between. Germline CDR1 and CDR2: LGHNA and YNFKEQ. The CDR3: CASSQAGQSYEQYF. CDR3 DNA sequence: TGTGCCAGCAGCCAAGCAGGACAGTCCTACGAGCAGTACTTC.

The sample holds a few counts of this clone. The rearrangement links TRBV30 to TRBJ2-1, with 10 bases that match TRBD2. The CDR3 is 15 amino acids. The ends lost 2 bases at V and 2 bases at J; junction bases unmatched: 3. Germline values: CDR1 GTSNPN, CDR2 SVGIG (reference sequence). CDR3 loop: CAWSHLAGAYNEQFF. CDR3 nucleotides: TGTGCCTGGAGTCACCTAGCGGGAGCCTACAATGAGCAGTTCTTC.

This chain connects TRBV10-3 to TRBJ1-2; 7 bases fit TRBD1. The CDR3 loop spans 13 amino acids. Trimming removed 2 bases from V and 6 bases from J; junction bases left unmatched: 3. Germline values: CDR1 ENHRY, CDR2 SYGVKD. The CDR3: CAISEPTGNGYTF. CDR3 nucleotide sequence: TGTGCCATCAGTGAGCCGACAGGGAATGGCTACACCTTC.

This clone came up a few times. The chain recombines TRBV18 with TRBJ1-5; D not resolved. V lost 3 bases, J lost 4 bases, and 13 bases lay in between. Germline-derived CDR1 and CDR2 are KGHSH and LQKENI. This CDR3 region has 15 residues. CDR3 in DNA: TGTGCCAGCTCACCGGGAGAAAGGGTAAATCAGCCCCAGCATTTT. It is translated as CASSPGERVNQPQHF.

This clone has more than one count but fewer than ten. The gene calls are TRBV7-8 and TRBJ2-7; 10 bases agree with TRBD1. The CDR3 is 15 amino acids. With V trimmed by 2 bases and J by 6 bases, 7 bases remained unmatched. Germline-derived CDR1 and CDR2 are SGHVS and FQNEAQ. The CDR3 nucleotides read TGTGCCAGCAGCTTACCCGGGACAGGGGTTCTCGAGCAGTACTTC. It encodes CASSLPGTGVLEQYF.

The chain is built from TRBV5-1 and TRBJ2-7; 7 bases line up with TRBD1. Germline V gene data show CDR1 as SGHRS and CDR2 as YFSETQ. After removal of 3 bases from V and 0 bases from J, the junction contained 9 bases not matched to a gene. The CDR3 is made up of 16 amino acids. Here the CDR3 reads CASSWQTGRSSYEQYF. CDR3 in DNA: TGCGCCAGCAGCTGGCAGACAGGGCGAAGCTCCTACGAGCAGTACTTC.

The CDR3 protein is CSVPSGQETQYF. The CDR3 nucleotides are TGCAGCGTTCCTAGCGGCCAAGAGACCCAGTACTTC. This sequence joins TRBV29-1 and TRBJ2-5, with 7 bases aligning to TRBD2. The CDR3 extends over 12 amino acids. Germline CDR1 is SQVTM and CDR2 is ANQGSEA. The trim removed 5 bases at V and 1 base at J, leaving 1 base unmatched.

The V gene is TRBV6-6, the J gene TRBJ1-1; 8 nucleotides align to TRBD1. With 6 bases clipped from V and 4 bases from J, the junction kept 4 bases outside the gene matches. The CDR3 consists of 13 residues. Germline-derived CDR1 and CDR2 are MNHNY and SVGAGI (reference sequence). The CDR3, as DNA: TGTGCCAGCAGCCGGACAGGGACCACTGAAGCTTTCTTT. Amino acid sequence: CASSRTGTTEAFF.

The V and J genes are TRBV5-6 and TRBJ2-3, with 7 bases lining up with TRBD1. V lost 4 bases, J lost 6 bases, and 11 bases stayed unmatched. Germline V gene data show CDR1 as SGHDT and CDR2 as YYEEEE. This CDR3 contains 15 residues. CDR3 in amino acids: CASSRTGTASDTQYF. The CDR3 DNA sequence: TGTGCCAGCAGCAGAACCGGGACAGCATCTGATACGCAGTATTTT.

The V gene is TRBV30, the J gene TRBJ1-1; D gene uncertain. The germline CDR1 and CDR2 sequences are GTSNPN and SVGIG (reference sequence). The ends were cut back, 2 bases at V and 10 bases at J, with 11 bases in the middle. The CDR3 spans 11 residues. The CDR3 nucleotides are TGTGCCTGGAGTCACACCAGAGGAGCTTTCTTT. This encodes CAWSHTRGAFF.